Shown below are 21 T cell receptor beta chains from a single sample sequenced in a study of cytomegalovirus exposure and HLA in healthy donors. PCR involved 60 Vbeta and 13 Jbeta primers. Some clones are missing from TCRdb's copy, which holds only in-frame ones; the method was immunoSEQ multiplex PCR. This listing includes tens of thousands of clones. The specimen sequenced was PBMCs. These receptor sequences come from a middle-aged man in good health and CMV-seronegative.

The chain links TRBV18 to TRBJ1-2, with 10 positions matching TRBD1. The germline gives CDR1 KGHSH, CDR2 LQKENI. The CDR3 spans 15 residues. V trimming: 1 base; J trimming: 3 bases; junction bases outside the gene matches: 2. The chain's CDR3 is CASSPQGTGDYGYTF. The CDR3 DNA reads as TGTGCCAGCTCACCACAAGGGACAGGGGACTATGGCTACACCTTC.

This chain connects TRBV29-1 to TRBJ1-1, with D perhaps TRBD1 (5 bases). CDR3 size: 13 residues. The V gene lost 8 bases and the J gene lost 4 bases, with 17 bases spanning the gap. Germline CDR1 and CDR2: SQVTM and ANQGSEA. As DNA, the CDR3 is TGCAGCTCCATTCGACAGTCCCTCACTGAAGCTTTCTTT. Translated: CSSIRQSLTEAFF.

About this clone itself: One end of the junction varies from germline; a read error may be responsible. The CDR3 nucleotides are TGTGCCAGCAGCTTATACAGGGTGGCGGCTTTCTTT. Translating gives CASSLYRVAAFF. The J gene is TRBJ1-1, the V gene TRBV28; D perhaps matches TRBD1 (6 bases). The germline V gene encodes CDR1 MDHEN and CDR2 SYDVKM. This CDR3 is 12 amino acids long. Full variable domain (missing parts from reference TRBV28 and TRBJ1-1): DVKVTQSSRYLVKRTGEKVFLECVQDMDHENMFWYRQDPGLGLRLIYFSYDVKMKEKGDIPEGYSVSREKKERFSLILESASTNQTSMYLCASSLYRVAAFFGQGTRLTVV.

The gene calls are TRBV19 and TRBJ1-6; D perhaps matches TRBD1 (5 bases). Between the trimmed V and J ends, which lost 5 bases and 8 bases, there was a span of 10 bases. The CDR3 loop spans 13 amino acids. CDR1 and CDR2 from the germline V gene are LNHDA and SQIVND (reference sequence). The CDR3 loop is CASSSARDSPLHF. The CDR3 nucleotides read TGTGCCAGTAGTTCGGCCAGGGATTCACCCCTCCACTTT.

The V and J genes are TRBV10-3 and TRBJ1-2, with a possible D match to TRBD1 (5 bases). Per the germline V gene, CDR1 is ENHRY and CDR2 is SYGVKD. This CDR3 contains 13 residues. Trimming removed 5 bases at V and 4 bases at J, with 11 bases between. Written as DNA, the CDR3 is TGTGCCATCAGTTTTGGACATCTCTATGGCTACACCTTC. Protein product: CAISFGHLYGYTF.

The gene calls are TRBV5-1 and TRBJ1-4; 11 bases align to TRBD1. The J segment lost 7 bases and the V segment lost 3 bases, leaving 5 bases of the junction unmatched. Germline assignment: CDR1 SGHRS and CDR2 YFSETQ. CDR3 length: 15 residues. CDR3 sequence: CASSSGQGAIEKLFF. CDR3 nucleotides: TGCGCCAGCAGCTCCGGACAGGGGGCGATTGAAAAACTGTTTTTT.

The genes are TRBV4-3 and TRBJ2-7, with 10 bases lining up with TRBD1. The CDR3 loop spans 16 amino acids. Germline trimming cut 4 bases from V and 5 bases from J; bases unmatched to any gene: 11. Germline CDR1 and CDR2: LGHNA and YSLEER. In DNA, the CDR3 is TGCGCCAGCAGCCGTAGGAAGACAGGGGGCCACAACGAGCAGTACTTC. This gives the protein CASSRRKTGGHNEQYF.

The J gene is TRBJ1-2, the V gene TRBV10-3, with D tentatively TRBD1 (5 bases). Germline V gene lookup returns CDR1 ENHRY and CDR2 SYGVKD. Trimming took 10 bases from V and 7 from J, leaving 22 bases between them. CDR3 length: 14 amino acids. CDR3 region: CATASLTDFFGYTF. The CDR3 region has the DNA TGTGCCACCGCGTCCCTGACAGACTTCTTTGGCTACACCTTC.

V is TRBV15 and J is TRBJ2-2, with 10 bases aligning to TRBD2. After removal of 4 bases from V and 6 bases from J, the junction contained 5 bases not matched to a gene. The V gene's germline CDR1 is LNHNV and CDR2 YYDKDF (reference sequence). The CDR3 has 15 residues. CDR3 sequence: CATSNSGGPAGELFF. CDR3 DNA: TGTGCCACCAGCAATAGCGGGGGGCCCGCCGGGGAGCTGTTTTTT.

This chain uses TRBV2 with TRBJ1-4; D not resolved. The CDR3 totals 16 residues. In germline, CDR1 is SNHLY, CDR2 FYNNEI. V dropped 0 bases and J dropped 3 bases, with 11 bases sitting between them. The CDR3 here is CASSEASGIANEKLFF. In DNA form, the CDR3 reads TGTGCCAGCAGTGAAGCCTCGGGGATTGCTAATGAAAAACTGTTTTTT.

CDR3 DNA sequence: TGTGCCAGCAGCTTAAGTCAGGGAATCACAATGACGGAGCAGTTCTTC. Its protein is CASSLSQGITMTEQFF. The chain uses TRBV7-3 and TRBJ2-1; D perhaps matches TRBD1 (5 bases). Trimming pared 1 base from V and 10 bases from J, leaving 20 bases between. CDR1 is SGHTA, CDR2 FQGTGA, per germline. This CDR3 contains 16 residues.

This rearrangement joins TRBV6-5 to TRBJ2-7; 7 nucleotides line up with TRBD2. V was clipped by 6 bases and J by 1 base; unmatched bases: 6. The CDR3 has 14 amino acids. Germline V lookup: CDR1 MNHEY, CDR2 SVGAGI. Here the CDR3 reads CASSQGLRSYEQYF. The CDR3 nucleotides read TGTGCCAGCAGCCAGGGACTACGATCCTACGAGCAGTACTTC.

V usage is TRBV6-1 and J usage is TRBJ1-2; D might be TRBD1 (6 bases). The CDR3 spans 16 residues. Trimming removed 1 base from V and 0 bases from J, with 12 bases in between. Germline assignment: CDR1 MNHNS and CDR2 SASEGT. CDR3 loop: CASSEVGGLANYGYTF. CDR3 in DNA: TGTGCCAGCAGTGAAGTTGGGGGCCTGGCTAACTATGGCTACACCTTC.

The chain is built from TRBV28 and TRBJ2-2; maybe TRBD1 (6 bases). CDR3 size: 14 residues. Trimming pared 6 bases from V and 7 bases from J, leaving 15 bases between. Germline V gene data show CDR1 as MDHEN and CDR2 as SYDVKM. CDR3 DNA sequence: TGTGCCAGCAGCGTACCCCCCAGGGGCGGGGAGCTGTTTTTT. It specifies CASSVPPRGGELFF.

The V call is TRBV11-1, the J call TRBJ2-5, with 9 bases matching TRBD2. V lost 10 bases to trimming and J lost 1 base; unmatched junction nucleotides: 10. The CDR3 has 15 amino acids. In germline, CDR1 is SGHAT, CDR2 FQDESV (reference sequence). CDR3 protein: CATQPTTSGQETQYF. The DNA of the CDR3 is TGTGCCACCCAGCCGACGACTAGCGGCCAAGAGACCCAGTACTTC.

The V gene is TRBV5-8, the J gene TRBJ1-1; possible D gene TRBD1, 5 bases. The CDR3 runs to 13 residues. The V and J ends lost 2 bases and 5 bases respectively, with 10 bases between them. Germline CDR1 SGHTS, CDR2 YDEGEE. The CDR3 sequence is CASSLSGKTEAFF. CDR3 nucleotide sequence: TGTGCCAGCAGCTTATCAGGGAAGACTGAAGCTTTCTTT. Together with reference TRBV5-8 and TRBJ1-1, the CDR3 gives the full variable domain: EAGVTQSPTHLIKTRGQQATLRCSPISGHTSVYWYQQALGLGLQFLLWYDEGEERNRGNFPPRFSGRQFPNYSSELNVNALELEDSALYLCASSLSGKTEAFFGQGTRLTVV.

The rearrangement links TRBV29-1 to TRBJ2-7; TRBD1 agrees at 8 bases. Germline values: CDR1 SQVTM, CDR2 ANQGSEA. Germline trimming cut 1 base from V and 6 bases from J; bases unmatched to any gene: 8. The CDR3 length is 14 residues. The DNA of the CDR3 is TGCAGCGTTGAAGTAGGCAGGGGGCAAAGCGAGCAGTACTTC. It encodes CSVEVGRGQSEQYF.

V gene TRBV28 combines with J gene TRBJ1-2; weak D call: TRBD1 (6 bases). Germline CDR1 MDHEN, CDR2 SYDVKM. This CDR3 has 13 amino acids. V lost 8 bases and J lost 3, with 13 bases in between. The CDR3 is CASARGGDYGYTF. CDR3 DNA: TGTGCCAGCGCCCGAGGGGGGGACTATGGCTACACCTTC.

The CDR3 protein is CASKGGAGQETQYF. DNA for the CDR3: TGTGCCAGCAAGGGGGGGGCGGGCCAAGAGACCCAGTACTTC. This chain connects TRBV28 to TRBJ2-5; D possibly corresponds to TRBD2 (7 bases). CDR3 length equals 14 residues. Trimming cost V 7 bases and J 1 base, with 13 bases left between them. In germline, CDR1 is MDHEN, CDR2 SYDVKM.

The rearrangement joins TRBV6-5 to TRBJ2-7, with 11 bases matching TRBD1. V shed 6 bases, J shed 7 bases, and the junction held 8 bases outside the gene matches. This CDR3 is 14 amino acids long. From germline, CDR1 is MNHEY and CDR2 SVGAGI. The CDR3 DNA reads as TGTGCCAGCAGGCTCGGACAGGGGGCGAATGAGCAGTACTTC. Amino acids: CASRLGQGANEQYF.

The chain carries TRBV19 and TRBJ2-3; perhaps TRBD1 as D (6 bases). Germline loops: CDR1 LNHDA, CDR2 SQIVND (reference sequence). The CDR3 sequence is 17 residues long. V lost 3 bases and J lost 6, with 22 bases in between. This chain's CDR3 is CASSIIGARGQGDTQYF. CDR3 in DNA: TGTGCCAGTAGTATTATTGGCGCCAGGGGTCAGGGGGATACGCAGTATTTT.